This entry describes one T cell receptor beta chain. Its specificity is not known. RNA in its total form was extracted from whole blood, and T cells were not sorted. TCRdb reanalyzed the 5' RACE reads and collapses them to one entry per CDR3 protein, without DNA. The listing records 440,000 or so distinct CDR3 sequences. The sample is drawn from a study of monozygotic twins with inflammatory bowel disease. The study's findings and limits: Especially with disease activity, IBD patients shared fewer clonotypes with others than healthy twins did.

The CDR3 runs to 13 residues. Germline loops: CDR1 MDHEN, CDR2 SYDVKM. The clonotype was recovered from a human donor with ulcerative colitis or Crohn's disease, or a healthy co-twin of an affected twin (not recorded which). Sample: blood. The chain is built from TRBV28 and TRBJ1-1. This chain's CDR3 is CATKPWGGTEAFF.